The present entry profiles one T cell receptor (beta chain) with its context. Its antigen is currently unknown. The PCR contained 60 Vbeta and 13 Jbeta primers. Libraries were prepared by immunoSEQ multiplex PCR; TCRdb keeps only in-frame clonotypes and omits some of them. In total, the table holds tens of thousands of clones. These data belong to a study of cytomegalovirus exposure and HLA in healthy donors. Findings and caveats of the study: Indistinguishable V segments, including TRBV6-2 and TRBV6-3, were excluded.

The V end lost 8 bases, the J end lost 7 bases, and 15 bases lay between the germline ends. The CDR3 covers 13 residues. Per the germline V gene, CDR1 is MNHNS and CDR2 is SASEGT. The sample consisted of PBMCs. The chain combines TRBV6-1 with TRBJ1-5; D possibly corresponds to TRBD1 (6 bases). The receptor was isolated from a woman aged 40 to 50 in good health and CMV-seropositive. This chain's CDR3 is CASRLSQGQPQHF. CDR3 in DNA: TGTGCCAGCCGGCTATCCCAGGGGCAGCCCCAGCATTTT.